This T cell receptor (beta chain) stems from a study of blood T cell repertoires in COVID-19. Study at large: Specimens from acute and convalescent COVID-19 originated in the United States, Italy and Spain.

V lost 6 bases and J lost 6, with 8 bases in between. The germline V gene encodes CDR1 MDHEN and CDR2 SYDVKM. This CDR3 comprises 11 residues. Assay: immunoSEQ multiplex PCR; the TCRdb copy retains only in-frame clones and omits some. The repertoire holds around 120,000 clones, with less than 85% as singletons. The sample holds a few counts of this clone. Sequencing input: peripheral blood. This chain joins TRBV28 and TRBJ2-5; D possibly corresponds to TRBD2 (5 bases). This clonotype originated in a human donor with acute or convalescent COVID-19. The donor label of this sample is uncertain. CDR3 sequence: CASSQRKTQYF. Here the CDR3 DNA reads TGTGCCAGCAGCCAGCGGAAGACCCAGTACTTC.